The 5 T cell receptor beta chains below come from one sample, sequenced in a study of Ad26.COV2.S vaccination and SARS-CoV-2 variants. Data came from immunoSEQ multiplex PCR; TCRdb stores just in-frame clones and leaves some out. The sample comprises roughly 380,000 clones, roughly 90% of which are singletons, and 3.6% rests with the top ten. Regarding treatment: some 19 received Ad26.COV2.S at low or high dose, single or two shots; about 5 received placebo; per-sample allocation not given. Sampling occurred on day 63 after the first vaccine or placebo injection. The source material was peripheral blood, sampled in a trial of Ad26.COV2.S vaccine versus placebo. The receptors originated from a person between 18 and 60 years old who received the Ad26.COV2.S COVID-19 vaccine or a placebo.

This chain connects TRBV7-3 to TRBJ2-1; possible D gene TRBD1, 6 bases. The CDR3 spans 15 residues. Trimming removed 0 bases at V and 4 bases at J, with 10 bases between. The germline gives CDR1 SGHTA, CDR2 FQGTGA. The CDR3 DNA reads TGTGCCAGCAGCTTAACGGGGGCCGGGTACAATGAGCAGTTCTTC. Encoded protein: CASSLTGAGYNEQFF.

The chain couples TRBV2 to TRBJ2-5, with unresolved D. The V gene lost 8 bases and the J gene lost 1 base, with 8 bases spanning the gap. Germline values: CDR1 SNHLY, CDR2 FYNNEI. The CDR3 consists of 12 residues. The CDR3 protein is CASGPLQETQYF. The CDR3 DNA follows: TGTGCCAGCGGGCCTCTCCAAGAGACCCAGTACTTC. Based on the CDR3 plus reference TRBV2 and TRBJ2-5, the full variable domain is EPEVTQTPSHQVTQMGQEVILRCVPISNHLYFYWYRQILGQKVEFLVSFYNNEISEKSEIFDDQFSVERPDGSNFTLKIRSTKLEDSAMYFCASGPLQETQYFGPGTRLLVL.

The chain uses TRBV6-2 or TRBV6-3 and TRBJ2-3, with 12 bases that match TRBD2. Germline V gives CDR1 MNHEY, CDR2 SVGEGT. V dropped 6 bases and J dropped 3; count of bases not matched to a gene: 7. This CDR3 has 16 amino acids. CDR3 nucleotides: TGTGCCAGCAGCCCGCTAGCGGGGGGGGTTACAGATACGCAGTATTTT. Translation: CASSPLAGGVTDTQYF.

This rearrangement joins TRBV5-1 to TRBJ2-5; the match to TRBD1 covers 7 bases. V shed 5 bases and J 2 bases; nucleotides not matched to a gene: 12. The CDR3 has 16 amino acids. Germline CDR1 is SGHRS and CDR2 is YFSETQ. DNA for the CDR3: TGCGCCAGCAGATCACTGGAGACAGGGCTGCAAGAGACCCAGTACTTC. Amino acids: CASRSLETGLQETQYF.

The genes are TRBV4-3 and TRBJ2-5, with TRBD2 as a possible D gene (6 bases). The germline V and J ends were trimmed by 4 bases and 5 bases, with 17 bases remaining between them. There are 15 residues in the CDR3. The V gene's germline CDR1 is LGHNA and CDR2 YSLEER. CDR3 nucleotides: TGCGCCAGCAGCCCAGGTGGTACTAGCTTGGAGACCCAGTACTTC. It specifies CASSPGGTSLETQYF.